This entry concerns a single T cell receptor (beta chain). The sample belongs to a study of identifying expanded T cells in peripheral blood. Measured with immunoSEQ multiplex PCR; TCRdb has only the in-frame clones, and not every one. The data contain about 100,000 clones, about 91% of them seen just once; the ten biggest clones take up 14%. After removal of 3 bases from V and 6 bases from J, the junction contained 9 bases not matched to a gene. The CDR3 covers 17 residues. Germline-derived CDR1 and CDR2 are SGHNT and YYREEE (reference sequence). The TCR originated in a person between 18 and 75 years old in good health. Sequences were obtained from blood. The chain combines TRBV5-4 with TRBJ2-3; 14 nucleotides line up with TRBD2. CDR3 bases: TGTGCCAGCAGCTGGGAACCGACTAGCGGGAGGGGTGATACGCAGTATTTT. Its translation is CASSWEPTSGRGDTQYF.